Detailed here is one T cell receptor beta chain. Its antigen has not been determined. There are no base qualities to consult, and no much larger clone falls within one base. This entry is derived from a study of regulatory T cells in long-lasting Graves disease (dated by TCRdb to 2020 to 2022). Regarding the research as a whole: In the newly diagnosed Graves' disease group, patients had been taking antithyroid drugs for less than 3 months. A total of roughly 33 samples were covered by TCR sequencing, comprising approximately 13 persistent and roughly 20 newly diagnosed Graves' disease patients. The study was conducted in China and was registered as a clinical trial. This study used TCR sequencing and RNA sequencing of peripheral blood to compare persistent Graves' disease patients against newly diagnosed Graves' disease patients. Here is what the overall study found, with its caveats: Only peripheral blood was studied, because thyroid tissue, the primary lesion, was inaccessible. As a limitation, the authors acknowledged that the small sample size may reduce accuracy. Persistent Graves' disease patients showed lower TCR Shannon entropy and fewer highly expanded clones than newly diagnosed patients, suggesting clonal expansion. Preferential use of TRBV28, TRBJ1-2 and TRBJ2-5 was observed in persistent disease, whereas TRBV20-1 and TRBJ2-1 were favored in newly diagnosed disease. Sequencing and analysis were restricted to the TCR beta chain. Persistent patients shared more public clonotypes among themselves (approximately 2,500) than newly diagnosed patients did (about 970).

The time point label here, explained by the study, means: newly diagnosed GD, antithyroid drugs for less than 3 months. RNA was extracted from PBMCs in TRIzol for both TCR sequencing and RNA sequencing. Graves' disease was diagnosed according to American Thyroid Association guidelines. The patients came from an endocrinology department in Xi'an, China. Each patient gave approximately 10 milliliters of peripheral blood, collected in an EDTA anticoagulant tube. PBMCs were isolated by Ficoll Paque Plus density gradient separation without further T cell sorting. An Agilent 2100 Bioanalyzer and agarose gel were used to check RNA quality, while a NanoDrop 2000 measured RNA concentration. The junction carries 13 bases between V and J, which are trimmed by 0 bases and 5 bases respectively. For CDR1 and CDR2, the germline V gene (reference sequence) lists MNHEY and SMNVEV. Including the terminal cysteine and phenylalanine, the CDR3 comprises 15 residues. The CDR3 DNA has 45 bases and is translated from base 1.

Library creation used multiplex PCR. Sequenced on an Illumina HiSeq 4000. iRepertoire HTBI primers and Arm-PCR amplification of CDR3 regions were used to construct TCR beta libraries. Before sequencing, the PCR products underwent gel purification. The study's own analysis went as follows. Gene usage analysis of CDR3 amino acid clonotypes relied on the 55 to 80 TRBV and 12 to 15 TRBJ segments identified across samples. COPE and FqMerger were used to merge the filtered high-quality paired reads into contigs. Contigs were aligned with BLAST to IMGT TRBV, TRBD and TRBJ reference genes, and CDR3 was defined per IMGT. Any clonotype with a frequency above 0.1% was counted as a highly expanded clone. Shannon entropy was used to measure repertoire diversity, and the Gini coefficient was used to measure V-J evenness. A clonotype found in more than one individual was treated as public. TCRdb itself trimmed the public reads at Q25 with fastp, ran MiXCR and retained productive beta chains. When rows share a CDR3 protein, they turn into one entry using the most common DNA and genes. The V and J calls here are based on TCRdb, not the publication. The table for this sample lists over 500,000 distinct CDR3 sequences; around 16% of them were counted only once. The ten largest account for around 12% of the sample.

This same sample was also part of a study on T cells in Graves' hyperthyroidism and ophthalmopathy. The second paper further reports: Stable Graves' hyperthyroidism was defined as the absence of progression to ophthalmopathy over 18 months of follow-up. The hyperthyroidism patients were between 18 and 65 years old and newly diagnosed, with a disease duration of less than 2 months. Exclusion was applied to patients with uncontrolled infections, other autoimmune diseases, pregnancy or lactation. Diagnoses were established on the basis of clinical symptoms, serum thyroxine and TRAb, thyroid ultrasound, and orbital computed tomography. A first-round RT-PCR of the TCR CDR3 used the HTBI primer set with the Qiagen OneStep RT-PCR kit. Most expanded thyroid clonotypes (frequency above 0.001) were also detected in blood, a finding suggesting that blood repertoires may reflect thyroid immune responses. In cross-validation, a model built on a 13 V-J signature told ophthalmopathy apart from stable hyperthyroidism with 87.88% sensitivity and about 81% specificity, and in testing the same model reached 80%/75%. During validation, the model predicted progression to ophthalmopathy a median of around 6 months ahead of onset, with roughly 65% sensitivity and around 72% specificity. A discovery cohort of about 100 patients, approximately 45 with Graves' ophthalmopathy and under 60 with stable Graves' hyperthyroidism, was used to find distinguishing TCR V-J signatures. Whether ophthalmopathy could be predicted prospectively was tested in an independent validation cohort made up of under 20 hyperthyroidism patients plus 17 patients who later progressed to ophthalmopathy. For training and testing, the roughly 93 patients in the discovery cohort were randomly divided in a 7:3 ratio. In about 6 Graves' hyperthyroidism patients, the study also compared T-cell repertoires from thyroid tissue with T-cell repertoires from blood. Following sampling, methimazole starting at 30 mg daily was given to hyperthyroidism patients, and high-dose intravenous methylprednisolone was given to ophthalmopathy patients. Libraries were constructed in a second round of multiplex PCR, after which size selection and purification were carried out. Sequencing of the libraries was done on an Illumina HiSeq2000 using paired-end 100 bp reads. Raw data were processed with SOAPnuke, discarding reads with adapters, uncalled bases, mean Phred below 15, or no exact constant-primer or identifier match. High-quality paired reads were merged using COPE v1.2.5, and each unique nucleotide sequence was defined as a clonotype. Clonotypes were aligned to IMGT TRBV, TRBD and TRBJ reference segments using MiTCR v1.1. The analysis included only V-J combinations with a frequency above 0.0001, which together covered 99% to 99.2% of the repertoires. A TCS score was defined as the ratio between F50 (clonal expansion) and ExV (chaos), using BLOSUM62-based TCRdist between CDR3 peptides within each V-J. Welch's t-statistics and random forest reduced around 550 V-J features to fewer than 15, which were used in a naive Bayes classifier (R e1071). Sample size was not statistically predetermined, and blinding of investigators to group allocation was not performed. The paper describes TCR Vbeta CDR3 sequencing of around 130 peripheral blood samples, made up of around 41 ophthalmopathy patients, 70 to 75 hyperthyroidism patients and 17 progressor patients.

Recombination joined TRBV27 with TRBJ1-1, with the D gene too uncertain to name. The specimen was peripheral blood mononuclear cells (PBMCs), collected at new diagnosis, from a patient treated with antithyroid drugs. This receptor was taken from a man between 18 and 35 years old with Graves disease. Donor details come from another sample of the same person, matched by shared clones. The CDR3 region reads CASSLSNWEGTEAFF. The nucleotides read TGTGCCAGCAGTTTATCGAATTGGGAAGGGACTGAAGCTTTCTTT.